This TCR beta chain is from a study of shared clonotypes between healthy human individuals. Clones were sequenced by immunoSEQ multiplex PCR, and TCRdb holds only the in-frame ones, with some missing. The data contain roughly 490,000 clones, 79% of them singletons. This clone was detected once. The CDR3 covers 12 residues. Germline CDR1 is ENHRY and CDR2 is SYGVKD. V lost 11 bases, J lost 2 bases, and 13 bases lay in between. The V call is TRBV10-3, the J call TRBJ2-7; D uncertain. Sample: PBMCs. This receptor was obtained from a woman aged 40 to 50 in good health. Some clones in this sample may be carry-over from other donors' samples. CDR3 in DNA: TGTGCCTTAGGATCGCCGACCTACGAGCAGTACTTC. Translation: CALGSPTYEQYF.